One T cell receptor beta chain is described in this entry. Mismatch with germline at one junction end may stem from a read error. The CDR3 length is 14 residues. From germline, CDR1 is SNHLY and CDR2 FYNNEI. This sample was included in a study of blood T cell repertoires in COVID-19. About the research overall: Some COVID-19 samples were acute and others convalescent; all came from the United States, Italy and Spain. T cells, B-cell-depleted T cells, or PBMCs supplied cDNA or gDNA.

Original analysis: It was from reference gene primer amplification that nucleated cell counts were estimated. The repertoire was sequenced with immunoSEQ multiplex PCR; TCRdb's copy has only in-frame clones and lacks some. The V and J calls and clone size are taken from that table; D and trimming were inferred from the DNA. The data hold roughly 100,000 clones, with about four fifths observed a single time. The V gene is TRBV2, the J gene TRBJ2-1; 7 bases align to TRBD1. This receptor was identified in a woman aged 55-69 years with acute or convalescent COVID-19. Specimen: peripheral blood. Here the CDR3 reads CASSLQGPYDEQFF. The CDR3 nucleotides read TGTGCCAGCAGTTTACAGGGGCCCTACGATGAGCAGTTCTTC.